Described below is a single T cell receptor (beta chain) sequence and its context. An absence of ophthalmopathy progression within 18 months meant stable Graves' hyperthyroidism. Out of over 9 ml of fresh peripheral blood came the PBMCs. The entry originates in a study of T cells in Graves' hyperthyroidism and ophthalmopathy. What was amplified from RNA transcripts were TCR beta CDR3 regions. Using the HTBI primer set, a first-round RT-PCR was run on the TCR CDR3. MiXCR, run by TCRdb on the multiplex PCR reads, gives a single entry per CDR3 protein. Among nearly 750,000 distinct CDR3 sequences listed, roughly a third were seen once. This CDR3 contains 15 residues. V was shortened by 4 bases and J by 1 base, with 13 bases between the two germline ends. Germline-derived CDR1 and CDR2 are SEHNR and FQNEAQ (reference sequence).

The rearrangement joins TRBV7-9 to TRBJ1-1, with TRBD1 as a possible D gene (5 bases). The sequence came from a woman in her thirties or forties with Graves' hyperthyroidism. Material for sequencing was blood. The CDR3 here is CASSSPRGSNTEAFF. The CDR3 DNA follows: TGTGCCAGCAGCTCCCCGCGGGGCTCGAACACTGAAGCTTTCTTT.